This entry lists 3 T cell receptor beta chains sequenced from one sample in a study of blood T cell repertoires in COVID-19. The repertoire was sequenced with immunoSEQ multiplex PCR; TCRdb's copy has only in-frame clones and lacks some. The data contain around 230,000 clones, around 85% of them singletons. The source material was peripheral blood. The origin of the receptors is a woman older than 75 with acute or convalescent COVID-19.

This clone was detected only a few times. The V call is TRBV7-8, the J call TRBJ1-1; 9 nucleotides agree with TRBD1. The V gene's germline CDR1 is SGHVS and CDR2 FQNEAQ. Trimming at V came to 2 bases and at J to 1 base, leaving 2 bases not matched to a gene. This CDR3 region has 15 residues. This CDR3 reads CASSLSTGGNTEAFF. The CDR3, as DNA: TGTGCCAGCAGCTTATCGACAGGGGGGAACACTGAAGCTTTCTTT.

The chain links TRBV4-1 to TRBJ1-2, with 10 bases that match TRBD1. The CDR3 consists of 14 residues. Germline CDR1 reads MGHRA; CDR2 reads YSYEKL. The ends lost 2 bases at V and 8 bases at J; junction bases unmatched: 5. The CDR3 is CASSQFGQGGGYTF. The CDR3 bases are TGCGCCAGCAGCCAATTTGGACAGGGGGGCGGCTACACCTTC.

This clone came up a few times. The rearrangement uses TRBV10-3 and TRBJ2-5; 7 bases agree with TRBD1. Unmatched junction bases numbered 6, after V lost 10 bases and J lost 1 base. The germline V gene encodes CDR1 ENHRY and CDR2 SYGVKD. This CDR3 has 13 amino acids. This chain's CDR3 is CATTGATQETQYF. CDR3 DNA sequence: TGTGCCACTACAGGGGCCACCCAAGAGACCCAGTACTTC.